The 29 T cell receptor beta chains presented below share a single source sample, sequenced in a study of circulating and synovial CD4+ cells in juvenile arthritis. The data were produced by immunoSEQ multiplex PCR, yet TCRdb's version contains in-frame clones alone and is incomplete. The sample shows about 36,000 clones, over 85% of them seen only once. Material for sequencing was CD4+ T cells from blood. The receptor set was obtained from a human donor with juvenile idiopathic arthritis.

The chain couples TRBV19 to TRBJ2-6; perhaps TRBD1 as D (6 bases). The germline V gene encodes CDR1 LNHDA and CDR2 SQIVND (reference sequence). This CDR3 contains 15 residues. The ends were cut back, 9 bases at V and 6 bases at J, with 18 bases in the middle. In nucleotides, the CDR3 is TGTGCCAGCGGTGACAGGACTCTGGTGGCCAACGTCCTGACTTTC. This encodes CASGDRTLVANVLTF.

Here the CDR3 DNA reads TGTGCCAGAAGCTTGCGGGGGCAGGGGGCTTATGGCTACACCTTC. Amino acid sequence: CARSLRGQGAYGYTF. The rearrangement uses TRBV5-3 and TRBJ1-2; 8 nucleotides line up with TRBD1. TRBV5-3 is reported as an ORF; its role is uncertain. The CDR3 is 15 residues long. The junction had 7 bases not matched to a gene; V was cut back by 1 base and J by 5 bases.

The V call is TRBV4-2, the J call TRBJ2-7; 16 nucleotides line up with TRBD2. The CDR3 is 17 amino acids. V dropped 3 bases and J dropped 6; count of bases not matched to a gene: 8. The germline CDR1 and CDR2 sequences are LGHNA and YNFKEQ. The CDR3 bases are TGTGCCAGCAGCCATGGGACTAGCGGGGGGGGCAGCCTCGAGCAGTACTTC. Translating it yields CASSHGTSGGGSLEQYF.

This chain connects TRBV19 to TRBJ1-2, with D perhaps matching TRBD1 (6 bases). Germline V gene data show CDR1 as LNHDA and CDR2 as SQIVND (reference sequence). Trimming cost V 4 bases and J 6 bases, with 15 bases left between them. CDR3 length: 14 residues. DNA for the CDR3: TGTGCCAGTAGTACCCTCGGGGGGGCGGATGGCTACACCTTC. It translates to CASSTLGGADGYTF.

This clone showed up just a few times. The chain combines TRBV19 with TRBJ2-1; 10 bases fit TRBD1. V lost 8 bases and J lost 4; bases outside the gene matches: 2. Germline V lookup: CDR1 LNHDA, CDR2 SQIVND (reference sequence). The CDR3 covers 13 residues. The DNA of the CDR3 is TGTGCCAGTGTGGGACAGGGGTACAATGAGCAGTTCTTC. Protein product: CASVGQGYNEQFF.

The V call is TRBV10-1, the J call TRBJ1-1; D not certain. V was pared by 6 bases and J by 3 bases, with 11 bases between. Germline V lookup: CDR1 WNHNN, CDR2 SYGVQD (reference sequence). This CDR3 spans 13 amino acids. The CDR3 DNA sequence: TGCGCCAGCAGAGGAGGCAGCCACACTGAAGCTTTCTTT. Its translation: CASRGGSHTEAFF.

The CDR3 reads CASSLGARAVGNTIYF. The DNA for the CDR3 is TGTGCCAGCAGCTTAGGGGCCAGGGCGGTCGGGAACACCATATATTTT. The rearrangement links TRBV7-6 to TRBJ1-3; TRBD1 is a possible D gene (5 bases). The CDR3 is 16 amino acids. CDR1 SGHVS and CDR2 FNYEAQ come from the germline V gene. V was cut by 1 base and J by 7 bases, with 17 bases left in between.

The chain has TRBV7-6 and TRBJ2-1; 12 bases are a match to TRBD1. Germline values: CDR1 SGHVS, CDR2 FNYEAQ. This CDR3 spans 13 amino acids. The trim removed 1 base at V and 15 bases at J, leaving 4 bases unmatched. The DNA for the CDR3 is TGTGCCAGCAGCTTAGTCGGGACAGGGGGCTGGTTCTTC. As protein: CASSLVGTGGWFF.

This clone has only a few counts. The chain has TRBV11-2 and TRBJ1-6; D ambiguous. Germline-derived CDR1 and CDR2 are SGHAT and FQNNGV. With 0 bases removed from V and 7 bases from J, the gap between germline ends came to 4 bases. CDR3 size: 13 residues. CDR3 region: CASSLDPNSPLHF. The CDR3 DNA reads TGTGCCAGCAGCTTAGATCCGAATTCACCCCTCCACTTT.

This sequence joins TRBV19 and TRBJ1-3; 7 bases align to TRBD1. This CDR3 region has 15 residues. In germline, CDR1 is LNHDA, CDR2 SQIVND (reference sequence). After removal of 9 bases from V and 0 bases from J, the junction contained 8 bases not matched to a gene. CDR3 sequence: CASSQGQSSGNTIYF. In DNA form, the CDR3 reads TGTGCCAGCTCGCAGGGACAGAGCTCTGGAAACACCATATATTTT.

The count of this clone is one. A read error may produce the germline difference seen at one junction end. The chain is built from TRBV7-9 and TRBJ2-2, with TRBD2 as a possible D gene (6 bases). The CDR3 contains 18 residues. Germline V CDR1 and CDR2: SEHNR, FQNEAQ (reference sequence). The DNA of the CDR3 is TGTGCCAGCAGCCTAGCGTACGACAACAGGCTGAACACCGGGGAGCTGTTTTTT. Translated, it gives CASSLAYDNRLNTGELFF.

The chain combines TRBV7-2 with TRBJ1-2, with TRBD1 as a possible D gene (6 bases). With 0 bases removed from V and 4 bases from J, the gap between germline ends came to 9 bases. This CDR3 comprises 14 residues. From germline, CDR1 is SGHTA and CDR2 FQGNSA. CDR3 region: CASSLAFRGYGYTF. The CDR3 region has the DNA TGTGCCAGCAGCTTAGCTTTCAGGGGCTATGGCTACACCTTC. The full variable domain, in which reference TRBV7-2 and TRBJ1-2 provide the parts outside the CDR3, is GAGVSQSPSNKVTEKGKDVELRCDPISGHTALYWYRQSLGQGLEFLIYFQGNSAPDKSGLPSDRFSAERTGGSVSTLTIQRTQQEDSAVYLCASSLAFRGYGYTFGSGTRLTVV.

The chain has TRBV4-3 and TRBJ1-6, with TRBD1 identical over 9 bases. The germline gives CDR1 LGHNA, CDR2 YSLEER. V lost 3 bases and J lost 13; bases outside the gene matches: 19. CDR3 length equals 18 residues. This CDR3 is CASSQGPTGGKNPIPLHF. The CDR3 DNA sequence: TGCGCCAGCAGCCAGGGGCCCACAGGGGGCAAGAATCCCATCCCCCTCCACTTT.

DNA of the CDR3: TGTGCCAGCAGCCTGGGGACTAGCGGGGGTTACGAGCAGTACTTC. This codes for CASSLGTSGGYEQYF. V and J are TRBV7-3 and TRBJ2-7, with 14 bases fitting TRBD2. With V trimmed by 5 bases and J by 4 bases, 4 bases remained unmatched. The CDR3 totals 15 residues. The V gene's germline CDR1 is SGHTA and CDR2 FQGTGA.

The rearrangement links TRBV9 to TRBJ1-2, with 8 positions matching TRBD1. The CDR3 covers 15 residues. Germline V lookup: CDR1 SGDLS, CDR2 YYNGEE. The ends lost 4 bases at V and 0 bases at J; junction bases unmatched: 5. The CDR3 here is CASSPRTGTNYGYTF. The DNA for the CDR3 is TGTGCCAGCAGCCCCCGGACAGGGACTAACTATGGCTACACCTTC.

The chain is built from TRBV7-9 and TRBJ1-2, with TRBD1 matching over 8 bases. Germline-derived CDR1 and CDR2 are SEHNR and FQNEAQ (reference sequence). The trim removed 4 bases at V and 0 bases at J, leaving 4 bases unmatched. The CDR3 extends over 15 amino acids. The CDR3 nucleotides are TGTGCCAGCAGCTCCTCGGACAGGGCTAACTATGGCTACACCTTC. This translates into CASSSSDRANYGYTF.

CDR3 sequence reads: CASSPLGGAPNEQFF. CDR3 bases: TGTGCCAGCAGCCCCCTTGGCGGGGCCCCCAATGAGCAGTTCTTC. The V and J genes are TRBV6-5 and TRBJ2-1, with TRBD2 as a possible D gene (6 bases). The V gene lost 6 bases and the J gene lost 6 bases, with 18 bases spanning the gap. The CDR3 runs to 15 residues. Germline V CDR1 and CDR2: MNHEY, SVGAGI.

The genes are TRBV4-2 and TRBJ2-3, with no clear D. Between the trimmed V and J ends, which lost 0 bases and 2 bases, there was a span of 15 bases. Germline V gene data show CDR1 as LGHNA and CDR2 as YNFKEQ. CDR3 length equals 17 residues. The CDR3 coding sequence is TGTGCCAGCAGCCAAGATCCCGGAGCCAAAAACACAGATACGCAGTATTTT. Translation gives CASSQDPGAKNTDTQYF.

Comments on this clone: A junction end diverges from the germline sequence, so it may reflect a read error. Other DNA sequences in this specimen translate into the identical CDR3. This sequence joins TRBV18 and TRBJ1-6, with 9 bases matching TRBD1. Germline V gene lookup returns CDR1 KGHSH and CDR2 LQKENI. This CDR3 is built from 15 residues. In DNA form, the CDR3 reads TGTGCCAGCTCACCGAGGACAGGGGACAATTCCCCCCTCCACTTT. This codes for CASSPRTGDNSPLHF.

This rearrangement joins TRBV6-1 to TRBJ1-6; D might be TRBD1 (5 bases). The CDR3 extends over 14 amino acids. V was shortened by 2 bases and J by 8 bases, with 10 bases between the two germline ends. CDR1 MNHNS and CDR2 SASEGT come from the germline V gene. The CDR3 nucleotides read TGTGCCAGCAGTGAACACGGGGGGGATTCACCCCTCCACTTT. Its protein product is CASSEHGGDSPLHF.

The CDR3 DNA is TGTGCCAGCAGCTTGGGTACATATCCCCACTACACCTTC. This codes for CASSLGTYPHYTF. V usage is TRBV5-6 and J usage is TRBJ1-2; unclear D gene. The CDR3 length is 13 residues. Trimming shortened V by 0 bases and J by 10 bases, and 13 bases separated the two germline ends. Germline V lookup: CDR1 SGHDT, CDR2 YYEEEE.

The chain uses TRBV9 and TRBJ1-2; 10 bases are shared with TRBD1. V trimming: 4 bases; J trimming: 0 bases; junction bases outside the gene matches: 3. Germline V CDR1 and CDR2: SGDLS, YYNGEE. The CDR3 covers 15 residues. CDR3 DNA sequence: TGTGCCAGCAGCTTTGGACAGGGGGCTAACTATGGCTACACCTTC. It codes for CASSFGQGANYGYTF.

As concerns this clone: The sample contains more than one DNA sequence encoding this CDR3. The chain recombines TRBV10-3 with TRBJ1-6; D remains ambiguous. CDR1 ENHRY and CDR2 SYGVKD come from the germline V gene. The CDR3 extends over 13 amino acids. Trimming removed 6 bases from V and 8 bases from J, with 11 bases in between. The CDR3 loop reads CAISRDDYSPLHF. CDR3 nucleotide sequence: TGTGCCATCAGCCGGGATGATTATTCACCCCTCCACTTT.

The chain joins TRBV7-9 to TRBJ1-2; 8 nucleotides line up with TRBD1. CDR3 length equals 12 residues. The trim removed 3 bases at V and 8 bases at J, leaving 2 bases unmatched. Per the germline V gene, CDR1 is SEHNR and CDR2 is FQNEAQ (reference sequence). CDR3 sequence: CASSLDREGYTF. In DNA, the CDR3 is TGTGCCAGCAGCTTGGACAGGGAAGGCTACACCTTC.

As regards this clone: The junction and the germline gene differ at one end; a read error may be behind it. The chain links TRBV7-7 to TRBJ1-4; D uncertain. CDR1 is SSHAT and CDR2 is FNYEAQ in the germline V gene (reference sequence). The CDR3 runs to 13 residues. The CDR3 spells CASSLAGGEKLFF. CDR3 DNA: TGTGCTAGCAGCTTAGCGGGAGGAGAAAAACTGTTTTTT.

The gene calls are TRBV9 and TRBJ1-5; D ambiguous. Trimming stripped 0 bases from V and 0 bases from J, with 7 bases between. Looked up from germline, CDR1 is SGDLS and CDR2 is YYNGEE. The CDR3 sequence is 15 residues long. The CDR3 reads CASSVGVTSNQPQHF. Written as DNA, the CDR3 is TGTGCCAGCAGCGTAGGCGTCACTAGCAATCAGCCCCAGCATTTT.

This chain connects TRBV6-5 to TRBJ2-3; 7 bases agree with TRBD1. Unmatched junction bases numbered 5, after V lost 5 bases and J lost 0 bases. Germline assignment: CDR1 MNHEY and CDR2 SVGAGI. The CDR3 spans 15 residues. The CDR3 region is CASSPLRGSTDTQYF. The CDR3 DNA reads TGTGCCAGCAGTCCTCTCAGGGGGAGCACAGATACGCAGTATTTT.

The chain joins TRBV6-1 to TRBJ1-1, with TRBD1 matching over 8 bases. V shed 3 bases and J 4 bases; nucleotides not matched to a gene: 7. CDR1 and CDR2 from the germline V gene are MNHNS and SASEGT. The CDR3 sequence is 15 residues long. This CDR3 reads CASSDQGQAGTEAFF. CDR3 bases: TGTGCCAGCAGTGACCAGGGACAGGCTGGCACTGAAGCTTTCTTT.

This clone was recorded a few times. This rearrangement joins TRBV5-1 to TRBJ1-6, with 9 bases aligning to TRBD1. With V trimmed by 5 bases and J by 7 bases, 10 bases remained unmatched. The CDR3 is 16 residues long. Germline CDR1 SGHRS, CDR2 YFSETQ. The CDR3 nucleotides are TGCGCCAGCAGAGGGTCTACAGGGGGCGGGAATTCACCCCTCCACTTT. Residues: CASRGSTGGGNSPLHF.